The T cell receptor (beta chain) described here comes from a study of PD-1 blockade in mismatch repair-deficient tumors. TCR sequencing covered a few patients who responded to pembrolizumab. Study results and caveats: After pembrolizumab, tumor-resident clones rose rapidly, then generally contracted before radiologic responses.

Notes on this clone: Its specificity is not known.

From germline, CDR1 is SEHNR and CDR2 FQNEAQ (reference sequence). Between the trimmed V and J ends, which lost 2 bases and 2 bases, there was a span of 12 bases. The CDR3 is 15 amino acids. Libraries were prepared by immunoSEQ multiplex PCR; TCRdb keeps only in-frame clonotypes and omits some of them. This sample carries about 130,000 clones, around nine tenths of them seen once, and the ten largest clones take about an eighth. This clonotype originated in an adult with mismatch repair-deficient cancer. The material sequenced was peripheral blood, taken just over 70 weeks after starting pembrolizumab. The chain carries TRBV7-9 and TRBJ1-1; the D is unclear. The CDR3 region has the DNA TGTGCCAGCAGCTTACCGGTGGGAGTCAACACTGAAGCTTTCTTT. This codes for CASSLPVGVNTEAFF.